This entry lists 24 T cell receptor beta chains sequenced from one sample in a study of T cell responses to AZD1222 COVID-19 vaccine. TCRdb's copy holds only in-frame clones and misses some; the assay was immunoSEQ multiplex PCR. Counted here are tens of thousands of clones, just over 85% occurring once; the ten biggest clones make up about 9.3%. Material: peripheral blood, obtained on day 0 of MenACWY control vaccination. These receptors all come from an adult in good health.

The CDR3 region is CASSSGTGPSSYNSPLHF. The CDR3 DNA reads TGTGCCAGCAGCTCAGGGACAGGGCCCAGCTCCTATAATTCACCCCTCCACTTT. The chain carries TRBV7-9 and TRBJ1-6; 9 positions match TRBD1. Germline V gene data show CDR1 as SEHNR and CDR2 as FQNEAQ (reference sequence). The CDR3 is made up of 18 amino acids. Trimming took 4 bases from V and 0 from J; bases not matched to a gene: 7.

The V gene is TRBV18, the J gene TRBJ2-5, with 10 nucleotides matching TRBD1. The CDR3 has 13 amino acids. V shed 5 bases and J 5 bases; nucleotides not matched to a gene: 2. Germline V CDR1 and CDR2: KGHSH, LQKENI. DNA of the CDR3: TGTGCCAGCTCAGGGACAGGGGTGGAGACCCAGTACTTC. The encoded protein is CASSGTGVETQYF.

The J gene is TRBJ1-4, the V gene TRBV11-2, with D tentatively TRBD1 (6 bases). Germline V CDR1 and CDR2: SGHAT, FQNNGV. Trimming removed 5 bases from V and 5 bases from J, with 18 bases in between. The CDR3 extends over 16 amino acids. The CDR3 coding sequence is TGTGCCAGCAGCCGAGGCGCCGGGGGCCGGAATGAAAAACTGTTTTTT. The encoded protein is CASSRGAGGRNEKLFF.

This chain uses TRBV5-1 with TRBJ2-1, with D uncertain. With 0 bases removed from V and 9 bases from J, the gap between germline ends came to 4 bases. CDR1 is SGHRS, CDR2 YFSETQ, per germline. This CDR3 contains 11 residues. CDR3 DNA sequence: TGCGCCAGCAGCTTGGTTGGTGAGCAGTTCTTC. Encoded protein: CASSLVGEQFF.

For the CDR3, the DNA is TGTGCCAGTACAGGGGAGGTGAACACTGAAGCTTTCTTT. Protein: CASTGEVNTEAFF. The rearrangement joins TRBV9 to TRBJ1-1; TRBD1 matches 7 bases. The germline V gene has CDR1 SGDLS and CDR2 YYNGEE. The CDR3 covers 13 residues. V was clipped by 8 bases and J by 0 bases; unmatched bases: 4.

The genes are TRBV9 and TRBJ1-1; 9 nucleotides match TRBD1. The ends lost 6 bases at V and 4 bases at J; junction bases unmatched: 10. Germline V gene sequence: CDR1 SGDLS, CDR2 YYNGEE. The CDR3 spans 15 residues. This chain's CDR3 is CASTTKTGGFTEAFF. As DNA, the CDR3 is TGTGCCAGCACCACGAAGACAGGGGGTTTCACTGAAGCTTTCTTT.

The chain employs TRBV11-2 and TRBJ2-7; no firm D call. Germline V gene data show CDR1 as SGHAT and CDR2 as FQNNGV. The CDR3 contains 14 residues. V lost 8 bases and J lost 0, with 14 bases in between. This CDR3 reads CASQPGAYSYEQYF. The CDR3, as DNA: TGTGCCAGCCAGCCCGGCGCTTACTCCTACGAGCAGTACTTC.

The chain joins TRBV5-1 to TRBJ2-7; a possible D gene is TRBD2 (5 bases). The CDR3 covers 13 residues. The germline V gene has CDR1 SGHRS and CDR2 YFSETQ. V was clipped by 0 bases and J by 6 bases, with 10 bases between them. This CDR3 is CASSLVTSGEQYF. CDR3 nucleotides: TGCGCCAGCAGCTTGGTCACTAGTGGCGAGCAGTACTTC.

The chain combines TRBV18 with TRBJ2-5, with 8 bases lining up with TRBD1. CDR1 is KGHSH and CDR2 is LQKENI in the germline V gene. CDR3 length: 16 amino acids. The J segment lost 5 bases and the V segment lost 0 bases, leaving 8 bases of the junction unmatched. CDR3 residues: CASSPPAGTGMETQYF. The CDR3 DNA is TGTGCCAGCTCACCACCGGCCGGGACAGGCATGGAGACCCAGTACTTC. Filled out from reference TRBV18 and TRBJ2-5, the complete variable domain reads NAGVMQNPRHLVRRRGQEARLRCSPMKGHSHVYWYRQLPEEGLKFMVYLQKENIIDESGMPKERFSAEFPKEGPSILRIQQVVRGDSAAYFCASSPPAGTGMETQYFGPGTRLLVL.

This clone is a singleton in its sample. The rearrangement uses TRBV4-3 and TRBJ2-3; possible D gene TRBD2, 5 bases. The germline V and J ends were trimmed by 0 bases and 9 bases, with 16 bases remaining between them. Germline V gene data show CDR1 as LGHNA and CDR2 as YSLEER. This CDR3 has 15 amino acids. The DNA of the CDR3 is TGCGCCAGCAGCCAAGAGCACCGTGACGGCGGGACGCAGTATTTT. Translated, it gives CASSQEHRDGGTQYF.

This clone came up a few times. This chain links TRBV15 with TRBJ2-7, with 7 positions matching TRBD1. V gave up 0 bases and J gave up 3 bases; unmatched junction bases: 8. The CDR3 has 16 residues. Germline V gives CDR1 LNHNV, CDR2 YYDKDF (reference sequence). In nucleotides, the CDR3 is TGTGCCACCAGCAGAGACTCCACGACAGGGTTCTACGAGCAGTACTTC. It translates to CATSRDSTTGFYEQYF.

CDR3 coding DNA: TGTGCCAGCAACCGACAGGTGGGGCTTTTTGGCTACACCTTC. Protein: CASNRQVGLFGYTF. The chain couples TRBV2 to TRBJ1-2, with a weak D call TRBD1 (6 bases). The germline gives CDR1 SNHLY, CDR2 FYNNEI. Trimming stripped 7 bases from V and 7 bases from J, with 19 bases between. The CDR3 is made up of 14 amino acids.

The DNA for the CDR3 is TGTGCCAGCAGCTTAGGACAGCCCTCCTACGAGCAGTACTTC. Amino acids: CASSLGQPSYEQYF. The rearrangement joins TRBV7-9 to TRBJ2-7; TRBD1 is a possible D gene (5 bases). This CDR3 has 14 residues. V gave up 1 base and J gave up 0 bases, with 7 bases separating them. The germline V gene encodes CDR1 SEHNR and CDR2 FQNEAQ (reference sequence). Full variable domain (outside the CDR3, taken from reference TRBV7-9 and TRBJ2-7): DTGVSQNPRHKITKRGQNVTFRCDPISEHNRLYWYRQTLGQGPEFLTYFQNEAQLEKSRLLSDRFSAERPKGSFSTLEIQRTEQGDSAMYLCASSLGQPSYEQYFGPGTRLTVT.

This clone was picked up one time. The gene calls are TRBV7-9 and TRBJ1-1; the D is unclear. The CDR3 loop spans 14 amino acids. Trimming removed 2 bases at V and 2 bases at J, with 9 bases between. Per the germline V gene, CDR1 is SEHNR and CDR2 is FQNEAQ (reference sequence). The CDR3: CASSLMGINTEAFF. The CDR3 DNA reads as TGTGCCAGCAGCTTAATGGGGATAAACACTGAAGCTTTCTTT.

This clone was picked up one time. The rearrangement uses TRBV6-5 and TRBJ2-7; 11 bases match TRBD2. V trimming: 5 bases; J trimming: 4 bases; junction bases outside the gene matches: 7. The CDR3 contains 15 residues. The germline V gene has CDR1 MNHEY and CDR2 SVGAGI. CDR3 residues: CASSTEGLADYEQYF. In DNA, the CDR3 is TGTGCCAGCAGTACAGAGGGACTAGCGGATTACGAGCAGTACTTC.

CDR3 amino acids: CASSGLEDRGLEQFF. The CDR3 nucleotides read TGTGCCAGCAGCGGACTCGAGGACAGGGGACTTGAGCAGTTCTTC. J is TRBJ2-1 and V is TRBV3-1 (or the pseudogene TRBV3-2); 9 bases fit TRBD1. The CDR3 covers 15 residues. V was clipped by 5 bases and J by 9 bases; unmatched bases: 11. Per the germline V gene, CDR1 is LGHDT and CDR2 is YNNKEL (reference sequence).

This chain connects TRBV7-9 to TRBJ2-3; 13 nucleotides agree with TRBD2. Germline trimming cut 5 bases from V and 4 bases from J; bases unmatched to any gene: 9. The CDR3 spans 17 residues. Germline CDR1 SEHNR, CDR2 FQNEAQ (reference sequence). DNA of the CDR3: TGTGCCAGCAGCCCGCTACCGGGACTAGCGGGGTCAGATACGCAGTATTTT. Protein product: CASSPLPGLAGSDTQYF.

This clone was observed a handful of times. The CDR3 is CASSQVPGALTDTQYF. The CDR3 bases are TGTGCCAGCAGCCAAGTCCCGGGGGCCCTCACAGATACGCAGTATTTT. The chain carries TRBV4-2 and TRBJ2-3; D is perhaps TRBD1 or TRBD2 (6 bases each). V was trimmed by 1 base and J by 2 bases, leaving 13 bases between them. This CDR3 contains 16 residues. Per germline, CDR1 LGHNA and CDR2 YNFKEQ.

This rearrangement joins TRBV19 to TRBJ1-5; TRBD1 aligns across 9 bases. Trimming took 6 bases from V and 2 from J; bases not matched to a gene: 8. This CDR3 has 16 amino acids. CDR1 LNHDA and CDR2 SQIVND come from the germline V gene (reference sequence). The CDR3 nucleotides are TGTGCCAGTAGCCACTGGACAGGGGAAGGCAATCAGCCCCAGCATTTT. This gives the protein CASSHWTGEGNQPQHF.

The V call is TRBV29-1, the J call TRBJ1-2, with TRBD1 as a possible D gene (5 bases). Germline V gene sequence: CDR1 SQVTM, CDR2 ANQGSEA. The CDR3 runs to 12 residues. The CDR3 loop reads CSDDRMNYGYTF. The CDR3 DNA follows: TGCAGTGATGACAGAATGAACTATGGCTACACCTTC.

The CDR3 sequence: CASSRDRGDSPLHF. CDR3 DNA: TGTGCCAGCAGCCGGGACAGGGGGGATTCACCCCTCCACTTT. This chain connects TRBV5-8 to TRBJ1-6; 11 bases align to TRBD1. Trimming cost V 4 bases and J 8 bases; bases outside gene matches: 2. Per the germline V gene, CDR1 is SGHTS and CDR2 is YDEGEE. This CDR3 contains 14 residues.

The chain is built from TRBV27 and TRBJ1-1; a possible D gene is TRBD1 (5 bases). The CDR3 runs 14 residues. Germline loops: CDR1 MNHEY, CDR2 SMNVEV (reference sequence). Trimming left V 4 bases short and J 3 bases short, with 12 bases between. The CDR3 sequence: CASSSPGLDTEAFF. CDR3 coding DNA: TGTGCCAGCAGTTCCCCAGGGTTGGACACTGAAGCTTTCTTT.

The chain couples TRBV5-1 to TRBJ2-5; the match to TRBD1 covers 8 bases. V dropped 4 bases and J dropped 5; count of bases not matched to a gene: 10. CDR3 length: 15 residues. Germline lookup yields CDR1 SGHRS and CDR2 YFSETQ. CDR3 sequence reads: CASSGVQGARETQYF. CDR3 DNA: TGCGCCAGCAGCGGGGTGCAGGGGGCGCGGGAGACCCAGTACTTC.

The rearrangement joins TRBV28 to TRBJ1-1; 8 bases match TRBD1. The germline gives CDR1 MDHEN, CDR2 SYDVKM. The CDR3 covers 13 residues. J lost 2 bases, V lost 10 bases, and 6 bases had no gene match. Written as DNA, the CDR3 is TGTGCCATCGAAGGGACAGGTAACACTGAAGCTTTCTTT. This sequence encodes CAIEGTGNTEAFF.